Below, 7 T cell receptor beta chains from the same sample are listed, as sequenced in a study of shared clonotypes between healthy human individuals. The assay was immunoSEQ multiplex PCR, and TCRdb's table has in-frame clones only and misses some. The table includes about 660,000 clones, roughly 70% detected once. Sequenced sample: memory CD4+ T cells sorted from blood. Noted subset: CD45RA-negative fraction. Every receptor here comes from a woman in her 30s in good health.

V gene TRBV5-1 combines with J gene TRBJ1-1; D perhaps matches TRBD1 (5 bases). Germline CDR1 reads SGHRS; CDR2 reads YFSETQ. The V end was cut by 4 bases, the J end by 3 bases, with 10 bases between. This CDR3 is built from 13 residues. The CDR3, as DNA: TGCGCCAGCAGCCCGCTGGGGGACACTGAAGCTTTCTTT. Amino acids: CASSPLGDTEAFF.

This sequence joins TRBV19 and TRBJ1-1, with TRBD1 matching over 8 bases. CDR3 size: 17 residues. Trimming removed 5 bases from V and 4 bases from J; junction bases left unmatched: 15. Germline V CDR1 and CDR2: LNHDA, SQIVND (reference sequence). CDR3 protein: CASSLLGQGIVSTEAFF. Here the CDR3 DNA reads TGTGCCAGTAGTCTGTTAGGACAGGGTATAGTTTCCACTGAAGCTTTCTTT.

The chain combines TRBV27 with TRBJ2-1, with D perhaps matching TRBD1 (6 bases). Trimming stripped 2 bases from V and 8 bases from J, with 7 bases between. This CDR3 is built from 12 residues. Germline V lookup: CDR1 MNHEY, CDR2 SMNVEV (reference sequence). The CDR3 reads CASSLEGDEQFF. The DNA of the CDR3 is TGTGCCAGCAGTTTAGAGGGGGATGAGCAGTTCTTC.

This clone occurred once. This chain uses TRBV4-1 with TRBJ2-5; no reliable D call. This CDR3 has 13 residues. Germline V gene sequence: CDR1 MGHRA, CDR2 YSYEKL. The ends were cut back, 1 base at V and 6 bases at J, with 9 bases in the middle. The CDR3 sequence is CASSQGGLQTQYF. In DNA, the CDR3 is TGCGCCAGCAGCCAAGGGGGTCTGCAGACCCAGTACTTC.

The chain combines TRBV6-6 with TRBJ1-4; tentatively, D is TRBD1 (6 bases). The CDR3 totals 13 residues. CDR1 is MNHNY and CDR2 is SVGAGI in the germline V gene (reference sequence). V was pared by 7 bases and J by 6 bases, with 12 bases between. Here the CDR3 reads CASMGQGYEKLFF. The CDR3 DNA reads as TGTGCCAGCATGGGCCAGGGGTATGAAAAACTGTTTTTT.

This chain's CDR3 is CASSQAWVLAEYNEQFF. For the CDR3, the DNA is TGCGCCAGCAGCCAAGCGTGGGTACTAGCGGAGTACAATGAGCAGTTCTTC. V and J are TRBV4-1 and TRBJ2-1; 8 bases are shared with TRBD2. CDR3 length: 17 residues. The J segment lost 4 bases and the V segment lost 1 base, leaving 9 bases of the junction unmatched. Germline V gene data show CDR1 as MGHRA and CDR2 as YSYEKL.

This rearrangement joins TRBV7-2 to TRBJ2-7; D is unclear. Germline CDR1 is SGHTA and CDR2 is FQGNSA. This CDR3 region has 13 residues. V lost 1 base to trimming and J lost 6 bases, with 10 bases between them. CDR3 region: CASSLGPGREQYF. In nucleotides, the CDR3 is TGTGCCAGCAGCTTAGGTCCTGGTCGCGAGCAGTACTTC.